The T cell receptor beta chain described here comes from a study of cytomegalovirus exposure and HLA in healthy donors. General observations from the study: Fewer N-insertions (relative to the approximately 700-donor mean) were reportedly seen in an Asian-associated ancestry cluster in a later analysis. Cytomegalovirus status was reportedly diagnosed by the classifier with high sensitivity and specificity.

A note on this clone: Its antigen is currently unknown.

It was with 60 Vbeta and 13 Jbeta primers that the PCR ran. Some clones are missing from TCRdb's copy, which holds only in-frame ones; the method was immunoSEQ multiplex PCR. The sample records about 160,000 clones, roughly 79% being singletons. Sequenced: PBMCs. The clonotype was recovered from a woman aged 50 to 65 in good health and CMV-seronegative.

CDR3 residues: CASSINRNYGYTF. CDR3 nucleotide sequence: TGTGCCAGTAGTATTAACAGGAACTATGGCTACACCTTC. J is TRBJ1-2 and V is TRBV19; tentative D call: TRBD1 (5 bases). Germline V gives CDR1 LNHDA, CDR2 SQIVND (reference sequence). The V and J ends lost 3 bases and 2 bases respectively, with 7 bases between them. This CDR3 has 13 amino acids.